The rows below give T cell receptor beta chains drawn from one sample of a study of blood T cell repertoires in COVID-19. Clones were sequenced by immunoSEQ multiplex PCR, and TCRdb holds only the in-frame ones, with some missing. The sample consists of around 200,000 clones, 70% to 90% of them appearing once. The sequenced sample was peripheral blood. The receptors were gathered from a man aged 35 to 55 with active or convalescent COVID-19. Both conserved end residues are part of each CDR3. A D gene is named only where the DNA matches it firmly. Clone size is stated in some rows and not others, as once, few, many or a class when expanded.

few | TRBJ2-3 | TRBV6-5 | . | CASTSGGSSTDTQYF | TGTGCCAGCACCAGCGGCGGCAGTAGCACAGATACGCAGTATTTT
. | TRBJ1-2 | TRBV18 | . | CASSPSTGKGGYTF | TGTGCCAGCTCACCATCAACAGGGAAGGGGGGCTACACCTTC
. | TRBJ1-5 | TRBV6-5 | . | CASSYGPGNQPQHF | TGTGCCAGCAGTTACGGGCCTGGGAATCAGCCCCAGCATTTT
. | TRBJ2-1 | TRBV4-1 | . | CASSQVVSTGVSSYNEQFF | TGCGCCAGCAGCCAAGTTGTTTCGACGGGGGTGAGCTCCTACAATGAGCAGTTCTTC
. | TRBJ2-7 | TRBV2 | . | CASTGAGASYEQYF | TGTGCCAGCACGGGGGCGGGGGCCTCCTACGAGCAGTACTTC
. | TRBJ1-1 | TRBV29-1 | . | CSVRGGSEAFF | TGCAGCGTCCGAGGGGGATCTGAAGCTTTCTTT
. | TRBJ2-7 | TRBV28 | . | CASLLGGSQYF | TGTGCCAGCTTACTCGGGGGTTCGCAGTACTTC
. | TRBJ1-6 | TRBV11-2 | . | CASSLGPADRYNSPLHF | TGTGCCAGCAGCTTAGGGCCCGCAGATCGCTATAATTCACCCCTCCACTTT
. | TRBJ2-1 | TRBV5-4 | TRBD1 | CASRYMTGSNEQFF | TGTGCCAGCAGGTATATGACAGGGTCCAATGAGCAGTTCTTC
few | TRBJ1-5 | TRBV20-1 | . | CSASLVGLSNQPQHF | TGCAGTGCTAGTCTAGTCGGGTTAAGCAATCAGCCCCAGCATTTT
. | TRBJ2-1 | TRBV6-5 | TRBD2 | CASSLLAGPNEQFF | TGTGCCAGCAGTTTGCTAGCGGGGCCGAATGAGCAGTTCTTC
. | TRBJ1-1 | TRBV6-2/TRBV6-3 | . | CASSYSYTEAFF | TGTGCCAGCAGTTACTCCTACACTGAAGCTTTCTTT
. | TRBJ2-3 | TRBV10-3 | TRBD1 | CAIRGTGDTDTQYF | TGTGCCATCAGGGGGACAGGGGACACAGATACGCAGTATTTT
once | TRBJ1-4 | TRBV7-8 | . | CASSLYGGVVEKLFF | TGTGCCAGCAGCCTCTATGGCGGGGTAGTGGAAAAACTGTTTTTT
. | TRBJ1-2 | TRBV30 | TRBD1 | CAWTRQGPVGYTF | TGTGCCTGGACCAGACAGGGACCTGTGGGCTACACCTTC
. | TRBJ2-7 | TRBV3-1/TRBV3-2 | . | CASSHAPREQYF | TGTGCCAGCAGCCACGCCCCTCGGGAGCAGTACTTC
. | TRBJ1-1 | TRBV6-5 | . | CASRKQDLNTEAFF | TGTGCCAGCAGGAAACAGGACCTGAACACTGAAGCTTTCTTT
. | TRBJ2-2 | TRBV5-4 | . | CASSLGGRTGELFF | TGTGCCAGCAGCTTGGGGGGGCGCACCGGGGAGCTGTTTTTT
once | TRBJ2-7 | TRBV11-2 | . | CASSLDHYEQYF | TGTGCCAGCAGCTTAGACCACTACGAGCAGTACTTC
. | TRBJ1-2 | TRBV3-1/TRBV3-2 | TRBD1 | CASSQVEDRVNGYTF | TGTGCCAGCAGCCAAGTTGAAGACAGGGTGAATGGCTACACCTTC
. | TRBJ1-6 | TRBV7-2 | TRBD1 | CASSWTGFGNSPLHF | TGTGCCAGCAGCTGGACAGGGTTTGGCAATTCACCCCTCCACTTT
. | TRBJ1-2 | TRBV7-9 | TRBD1 | CASSTRDRVDYGYTF | TGTGCCAGCAGCACCCGGGACAGGGTCGACTATGGCTACACCTTC
few | TRBJ2-3 | TRBV7-2 | . | CASSFRADTQYF | TGTGCCAGCAGCTTTAGAGCAGATACGCAGTATTTT
. | TRBJ2-3 | TRBV5-4 | TRBD2 | CASSLDVLAGGTDTQYF | TGTGCCAGCAGCCTTGATGTTCTAGCGGGGGGAACAGATACGCAGTATTTT
once | TRBJ2-2 | TRBV24-1 | . | CATSDLQARRGGELFF | TGTGCCACCAGTGATTTGCAGGCACGCCGTGGCGGGGAGCTGTTTTTT
. | TRBJ2-1 | TRBV7-2 | TRBD2 | CASSLDGGARWNEQFF | TGTGCCAGCAGCTTAGACGGGGGGGCCAGGTGGAATGAGCAGTTCTTC
. | TRBJ1-1 | TRBV18 | TRBD1 | CASSLDRVGNTEAFF | TGTGCCAGCTCACTTGACAGGGTGGGGAACACTGAAGCTTTCTTT